The 27 T cell receptor beta chains below all came from one sample that was sequenced in a study of T cells in localized non-small cell lung cancer. The protocol was immunoSEQ multiplex PCR, while the TCRdb copy is restricted to in-frame clones and leaves out a portion. The data show roughly 36,000 clones, around 90% seen once. Here the sequenced sample was PBMCs, taken before any cancer treatment. These receptors all stem from a man aged 40 to 70 with stage II lung adenocarcinoma.

This chain links TRBV9 with TRBJ2-2, with 8 bases lining up with TRBD1. The CDR3 runs 18 residues. With 4 bases clipped from V and 0 bases from J, the junction kept 11 bases outside the gene matches. Germline loops: CDR1 SGDLS, CDR2 YYNGEE. CDR3 DNA: TGTGCCAGCAGCCCAAGGGGGGTGGGACAGGCGAACACCGGGGAGCTGTTTTTT. It yields the protein CASSPRGVGQANTGELFF.

The rearrangement uses TRBV19 and TRBJ1-1; D possibly corresponds to TRBD1 (6 bases). The CDR3 extends over 14 amino acids. Germline V gives CDR1 LNHDA, CDR2 SQIVND (reference sequence). The ends were cut back, 7 bases at V and 3 bases at J, with 15 bases in the middle. CDR3 coding DNA: TGTGCCAGTAACCAACAGGGTAGGGACACTGAAGCTTTCTTT. Its protein product is CASNQQGRDTEAFF.

This chain uses TRBV27 with TRBJ2-7; possibly TRBD1 for D (6 bases). The germline V gene encodes CDR1 MNHEY and CDR2 SMNVEV (reference sequence). This CDR3 comprises 14 residues. The V end was cut by 6 bases, the J end by 1 base, with 13 bases between. In nucleotides, the CDR3 is TGTGCCAGCAGAGACAGGCACCTTTCCTACGAGCAGTACTTC. Translated, it gives CASRDRHLSYEQYF.

The DNA of the CDR3 is TGTGCCAGCAGCCCGGCCCTTATGGATTACGAGCAGTACTTC. Protein product: CASSPALMDYEQYF. V and J are TRBV7-2 and TRBJ2-7; D gene unclear. CDR1 and CDR2 (germline): SGHTA, FQGNSA. Trimming cost V 5 bases and J 4 bases, with 15 bases left between them. This CDR3 region has 14 residues. Supplemented by reference TRBV7-2 and TRBJ2-7, the full variable domain reads GAGVSQSPSNKVTEKGKDVELRCDPISGHTALYWYRQSLGQGLEFLIYFQGNSAPDKSGLPSDRFSAERTGGSVSTLTIQRTQQEDSAVYLCASSPALMDYEQYFGPGTRLTVT.

This clone showed up just once. This chain joins TRBV9 and TRBJ2-7, with 11 bases matching TRBD2. V was clipped by 3 bases and J by 2 bases; unmatched bases: 7. CDR1 and CDR2 (germline): SGDLS, YYNGEE. This CDR3 contains 16 residues. The CDR3 region is CASSASLAGGTYEQYF. CDR3 nucleotide sequence: TGTGCCAGCAGCGCATCTCTAGCGGGAGGAACCTACGAGCAGTACTTC.

The gene calls are TRBV27 and TRBJ2-7; D may be TRBD2 (6 bases). This CDR3 is 15 amino acids long. V was cut by 6 bases and J by 7 bases, with 22 bases left in between. Per germline, CDR1 MNHEY and CDR2 SMNVEV (reference sequence). The chain's CDR3 is CASRNGGSAIGEQYF. CDR3 coding DNA: TGTGCCAGCAGGAACGGGGGTAGCGCGATAGGAGAGCAGTACTTC.

The CDR3, as DNA: TGTGCCAGCAGCCAAGTGGGACAACCGAACACCGGGGAGCTGTTTTTT. Translated, it gives CASSQVGQPNTGELFF. The chain carries TRBV14 and TRBJ2-2; D may be TRBD1 (6 bases). V was shortened by 1 base and J by 0 bases, with 9 bases between the two germline ends. CDR3 size: 16 residues. From germline, CDR1 is SGHDN and CDR2 FVKESK.

The chain has TRBV27 and TRBJ1-1; D call uncertain. CDR1 is MNHEY, CDR2 SMNVEV, per germline (reference sequence). V was cut by 2 bases and J by 5 bases, with 9 bases left in between. This CDR3 has 13 amino acids. Written as DNA, the CDR3 is TGTGCCAGCAGTTTAAAGCGGGTGACTGAAGCTTTCTTT. It is translated as CASSLKRVTEAFF.

The rearrangement uses TRBV30 and TRBJ2-1; D might be TRBD2 (6 bases). The CDR3 runs 14 residues. The germline V and J ends were trimmed by 1 base and 8 bases, with 15 bases remaining between them. The germline CDR1 and CDR2 sequences are GTSNPN and SVGIG (reference sequence). DNA for the CDR3: TGTGCCTGGAGTGGAAGCGGGTGGATCGATGAGCAGTTCTTC. Translating gives CAWSGSGWIDEQFF. Combining the CDR3 with reference TRBV30 and TRBJ2-1 gives the whole variable domain SQTIHQWPATLVQPVGSPLSLECTVEGTSNPNLYWYRQAAGRGLQLLFYSVGIGQISSEVPQNLSASRPQDRQFILSSKKLLLSDSGFYLCAWSGSGWIDEQFFGPGTRLTVL.

V gene TRBV5-4 combines with J gene TRBJ1-1; D gene unclear. Germline lookup yields CDR1 SGHNT and CDR2 YYREEE (reference sequence). Trimming shortened V by 2 bases and J by 1 base, and 6 bases separated the two germline ends. This CDR3 comprises 13 residues. The CDR3 sequence is CASSFKGNTEAFF. The CDR3 DNA reads TGTGCCAGCAGCTTTAAGGGGAACACTGAAGCTTTCTTT.

V gene TRBV5-1 combines with J gene TRBJ2-1; D is perhaps TRBD2 (5 bases). CDR1 SGHRS and CDR2 YFSETQ come from the germline V gene. The V end was cut by 4 bases, the J end by 5 bases, with 16 bases between. This CDR3 contains 15 residues. CDR3 in amino acids: CASSPQEGLNNEQFF. CDR3 DNA sequence: TGCGCCAGCAGCCCGCAAGAGGGTCTCAACAATGAGCAGTTCTTC.

The CDR3 sequence: CASSSPGIFGQYF. CDR3 in DNA: TGTGCCAGCAGTTCCCCCGGAATATTTGGGCAGTACTTC. The genes are TRBV28 and TRBJ2-7; D ambiguous. There are 13 residues in the CDR3. The V end was cut by 4 bases, the J end by 9 bases, with 16 bases between. Germline CDR1 is MDHEN and CDR2 is SYDVKM.

This chain connects TRBV6-5 to TRBJ1-1; the D is unclear. Germline CDR1 and CDR2: MNHEY and SVGAGI. The germline V and J ends were trimmed by 7 bases and 1 base, with 10 bases remaining between them. The CDR3 contains 13 residues. This CDR3 is CASKAPGNTEAFF. CDR3 in DNA: TGTGCCAGCAAGGCACCGGGGAACACTGAAGCTTTCTTT.

The chain has TRBV27 and TRBJ2-1, with 11 bases lining up with TRBD1. The CDR3 is 16 residues long. Germline lookup yields CDR1 MNHEY and CDR2 SMNVEV (reference sequence). Trimming took 5 bases from V and 10 from J; bases not matched to a gene: 13. The CDR3 loop reads CASSPHSGTGGREQFF. The CDR3 DNA sequence: TGTGCCAGCAGTCCCCATTCCGGGACAGGGGGAAGGGAGCAGTTCTTC.

This clone was counted once. J is TRBJ1-1 and V is TRBV11-3; 8 bases are a match to TRBD1. Germline-derived CDR1 and CDR2 are SGHNT and YENEEA. V was pared by 5 bases and J by 0 bases, with 14 bases of the junction left unmatched. The CDR3 is 18 amino acids. In DNA, the CDR3 is TGTGCCAGCAGCCTGCTGACAGGGGCGGATGCAATGAACACTGAAGCTTTCTTT. This gives the protein CASSLLTGADAMNTEAFF.

This chain joins TRBV9 and TRBJ1-1; the D is unclear. This CDR3 is 16 amino acids long. Per germline, CDR1 SGDLS and CDR2 YYNGEE. Trimming removed 0 bases at V and 1 base at J, with 13 bases between. CDR3 coding DNA: TGTGCCAGCAGCGTAGCGGGCACGTGGAGGAACACTGAAGCTTTCTTT. This translates into CASSVAGTWRNTEAFF.

The rearrangement uses TRBV5-1 and TRBJ2-4, with D unclear. V lost 4 bases and J 5 bases, leaving 10 bases between the germline ends. This CDR3 contains 13 residues. Germline V gene data show CDR1 as SGHRS and CDR2 as YFSETQ. CDR3 protein: CASSTGRENIQYF. The CDR3 DNA sequence: TGCGCCAGCAGCACCGGACGGGAAAACATTCAGTACTTC.

The rearrangement joins TRBV25-1 to TRBJ2-7; D gene ambiguous. Trimming removed 2 bases at V and 2 bases at J, with 7 bases between. This CDR3 has 13 residues. Per the germline V gene, CDR1 is MGHDK and CDR2 is SYGVNS. The CDR3 DNA is TGTGCCAGCAGTGAAACGAAGGCCTACGAGCAGTACTTC. This gives the protein CASSETKAYEQYF.

This sequence joins TRBV4-3 and TRBJ1-1, with D unresolved. Germline V CDR1 and CDR2: LGHNA, YSLEER. V was pared by 1 base and J by 0 bases, with 9 bases between. The CDR3 loop spans 15 amino acids. The CDR3 nucleotides are TGCGCCAGCAGCCAAGCCGGGTTCATGAACACTGAAGCTTTCTTT. It encodes CASSQAGFMNTEAFF.

The rearrangement uses TRBV6-6 and TRBJ1-3; D gene uncertain. The CDR3 extends over 14 amino acids. Germline CDR1 is MNHNY and CDR2 is SVGAGI (reference sequence). Trimming removed 4 bases at V and 7 bases at J, with 14 bases between. CDR3 region: CASSSPTRGNTIYF. Written as DNA, the CDR3 is TGTGCCAGCAGTTCTCCTACCCGGGGTAACACCATATATTTT.

In DNA, the CDR3 is TGTGCCAGCAGCGTACGTGGCAATCAGCCCCAGCATTTT. Translated, it gives CASSVRGNQPQHF. The rearrangement links TRBV9 to TRBJ1-5, with D unresolved. The CDR3 extends over 13 amino acids. CDR1 and CDR2 from the germline V gene are SGDLS and YYNGEE. Trimming stripped 1 base from V and 2 bases from J, with 4 bases between.

This clone appeared a single time. The chain joins TRBV4-1 to TRBJ2-7, with D unresolved. Germline V gene lookup returns CDR1 MGHRA and CDR2 YSYEKL. The CDR3 runs 13 residues. Trimming removed 0 bases from V and 8 bases from J, with 11 bases in between. This chain's CDR3 is CASSQDGPDKQYF. CDR3 DNA: TGCGCCAGCAGCCAAGATGGTCCTGATAAGCAGTACTTC.

This chain uses TRBV28 with TRBJ1-1, with TRBD1 as a possible D gene (5 bases). The CDR3 sequence is 13 residues long. V was shortened by 6 bases and J by 1 base, with 9 bases between the two germline ends. Germline lookup yields CDR1 MDHEN and CDR2 SYDVKM. CDR3 in amino acids: CASSPGQNTEAFF. CDR3 bases: TGTGCCAGCAGCCCCGGACAGAACACTGAAGCTTTCTTT.

CDR3 residues: CASSFPGASPLHF. The CDR3 nucleotides read TGTGCCAGCAGCTTCCCAGGGGCCTCACCCCTCCACTTT. V usage is TRBV11-3 and J usage is TRBJ1-6; maybe TRBD1 (6 bases). The CDR3 length is 13 residues. V was shortened by 3 bases and J by 10 bases, with 10 bases between the two germline ends. Germline assignment: CDR1 SGHNT and CDR2 YENEEA. Together with reference TRBV11-3 and TRBJ1-6, the CDR3 gives the full variable domain: EAGVVQSPRYKIIEKKQPVAFWCNPISGHNTLYWYLQNLGQGPELLIRYENEEAVDDSQLPKDRFSAERLKGVDSTLKIQPAELGDSAVYLCASSFPGASPLHFGNGTRLTVT.

V and J are TRBV5-1 and TRBJ2-3; the D is unclear. Trimming removed 0 bases from V and 5 bases from J, with 10 bases in between. Looked up from germline, CDR1 is SGHRS and CDR2 is YFSETQ. The CDR3 length is 14 residues. In DNA, the CDR3 is TGCGCCAGCAGCTTGGTCGGCTTTATAGATACGCAGTATTTT. It encodes CASSLVGFIDTQYF.

The chain links TRBV2 to TRBJ2-7; no clear D. V lost 5 bases to trimming and J lost 2 bases, with 7 bases between them. Germline CDR1 SNHLY, CDR2 FYNNEI. This CDR3 is 12 amino acids long. The CDR3 bases are TGTGCCAGCAGTCCTACAACCTACGAGCAGTACTTC. Protein: CASSPTTYEQYF.

The chain employs TRBV19 and TRBJ1-2; D gene ambiguous. Germline assignment: CDR1 LNHDA and CDR2 SQIVND (reference sequence). CDR3 length equals 12 residues. V dropped 2 bases and J dropped 4 bases, with 5 bases sitting between them. This chain's CDR3 is CASSIRGYGYTF. DNA of the CDR3: TGTGCCAGTAGTATACGGGGCTATGGCTACACCTTC.